This record looks at one TCR beta chain sequence and its context. Its antigen is unidentified. The sample comes from a study of response to subunit inactivated influenza vaccine. TCRdb re-analysed the RT-PCR reads in MiXCR, keeping a single row per CDR3 protein. The sample shows about 780,000 distinct CDR3 sequences, approximately 17% of them seen only once. Study-level points and caveats: Few new T cells, the authors suggested, are recruited by each seasonal influenza vaccination.

This receptor was identified in a man between 50 and 59 years old who received an inactivated influenza vaccine. The sample was PBMCs from blood, taken about 5 days after vaccination.

The CDR3 sequence is CASSHLRSYEQYF. CDR3 DNA: TGTGCCAGCAGCCACCTCAGATCCTACGAGCAGTACTTC. This chain links TRBV7-2 with TRBJ2-7; D is ambiguous. The CDR3 runs 13 residues. The V gene's germline CDR1 is SGHTA and CDR2 FQGNSA. V gave up 5 bases and J gave up 1 base, with 9 bases separating them.